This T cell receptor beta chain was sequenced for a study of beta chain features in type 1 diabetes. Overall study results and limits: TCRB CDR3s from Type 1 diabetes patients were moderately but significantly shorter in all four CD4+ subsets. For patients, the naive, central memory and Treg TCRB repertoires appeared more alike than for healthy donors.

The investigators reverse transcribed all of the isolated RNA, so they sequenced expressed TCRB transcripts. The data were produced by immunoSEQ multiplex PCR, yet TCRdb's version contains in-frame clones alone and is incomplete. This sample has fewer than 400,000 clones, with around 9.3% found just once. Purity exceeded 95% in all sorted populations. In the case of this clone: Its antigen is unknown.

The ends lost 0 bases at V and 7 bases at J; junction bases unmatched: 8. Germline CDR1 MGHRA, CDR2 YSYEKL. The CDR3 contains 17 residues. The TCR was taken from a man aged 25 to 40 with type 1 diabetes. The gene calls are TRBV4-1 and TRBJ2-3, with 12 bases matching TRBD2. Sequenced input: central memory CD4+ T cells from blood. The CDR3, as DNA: TGCGCCAGCAGCCAAGAGGAGGGACTAGCGGGCCAGAATACGCAGTATTTT. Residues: CASSQEEGLAGQNTQYF.